A single sample is the source of the 20 T cell receptor beta chains below, sequenced in a study of T cell repertoires in cytomegalovirus infection. TCRdb re-derived calls from the reads in MiXCR, one entry per CDR3 protein. The table includes nearly 450,000 distinct CDR3 sequences, approximately 30% detected once. The specimen sequenced was PBMCs. These receptors all stem from a human donor in good health (CMV status not recorded). Some clones in this sample may be carry-over from other donors' samples.

J is TRBJ1-5 and V is TRBV20-1, with 9 bases matching TRBD1. The trim removed 6 bases at V and 0 bases at J, leaving 9 bases unmatched. The CDR3 has 16 residues. From germline, CDR1 is DFQATT and CDR2 SNEGSKA (reference sequence). CDR3 sequence (DNA): TGCAGTGCCCCGGGACAGGGACATTATAGCAATCAGCCCCAGCATTTT. Its protein is CSAPGQGHYSNQPQHF.

For this clonotype: A read error may account for a junction end that differs from germline. This chain connects TRBV12-3 or TRBV12-4 to TRBJ1-1; D is unclear. This CDR3 has 15 amino acids. The CDR3 bases are TGTGCCAGCAGTTTATTTCAGACGTTGAACACTGAAGCTTACTTT. Protein product: CASSLFQTLNTEAYF.

This clonotype was recorded at least ten times. V is TRBV12-3 or TRBV12-4 and J is TRBJ2-3; D might be TRBD1 (5 bases). The CDR3 spans 15 residues. V dropped 2 bases and J dropped 2 bases, with 11 bases sitting between them. For the CDR3, the DNA is TGTGCCAGCAGTTTATCAGGGCTAGACACAGATACGCAGTATTTT. Amino acid sequence: CASSLSGLDTDTQYF.

In this sample, this clonotype turned up many times. The V and J genes are TRBV7-8 and TRBJ1-3; 11 bases fit TRBD1. J was trimmed by 0 bases and V by 6 bases; bases with no gene match: 4. CDR3 length: 16 amino acids. CDR1 is SGHVS, CDR2 FQNEAQ, per germline. The CDR3 loop is CASRGQGVGSGNTIYF. In nucleotides, the CDR3 is TGTGCCAGCAGGGGACAGGGGGTCGGCTCTGGAAACACCATATATTTT.

This clonotype was detected only a few times. This rearrangement joins TRBV4-1 to TRBJ2-7; possibly TRBD1 or TRBD2 for D (6 bases each). The CDR3 contains 17 residues. Looked up from germline, CDR1 is MGHRA and CDR2 is YSYEKL. V lost 0 bases and J 2 bases, leaving 17 bases between the germline ends. The CDR3 coding sequence is TGCGCCAGCAGCCAAGATTATTACGAGAGGGGGGCCTACGAGCAGTACTTC. This translates into CASSQDYYERGAYEQYF.

In its sample, this clonotype was seen a few times. The chain recombines TRBV12-3 or TRBV12-4 with TRBJ1-1; a possible D gene is TRBD1 (5 bases). This CDR3 spans 12 amino acids. The V end lost 3 bases, the J end lost 9 bases, and 11 bases lay between the germline ends. CDR3 DNA sequence: TGTGCCAGCAGTTTCCGGGACGGAAAAGCTTTCTTT. Protein product: CASSFRDGKAFF.

This chain joins TRBV20-1 and TRBJ2-5, with D maybe TRBD1 (6 bases). This CDR3 comprises 16 residues. Trimming took off 1 base at V and 5 bases at J, with 20 bases between the two ends. Looked up from germline, CDR1 is DFQATT and CDR2 is SNEGSKA (reference sequence). Here the CDR3 DNA reads TGCAGTGCTAGAGCCCCAGGGGCCGCCCTTTGGGAGACCCAGTACTTC. It translates to CSARAPGAALWETQYF.

A few counts support this clonotype. The chain is built from TRBV28 and TRBJ1-1, with D possibly TRBD1 on 5 matching bases. Trimming took off 5 bases at V and 5 bases at J, with 15 bases between the two ends. From germline, CDR1 is MDHEN and CDR2 SYDVKM. The CDR3 sequence is 14 residues long. Here the CDR3 DNA reads TGTGCCAGCAGTCCTGGGGGACCCAAGACTGAAGCTTTCTTT. Its protein is CASSPGGPKTEAFF. Full variable domain (missing parts from reference TRBV28 and TRBJ1-1): DVKVTQSSRYLVKRTGEKVFLECVQDMDHENMFWYRQDPGLGLRLIYFSYDVKMKEKGDIPEGYSVSREKKERFSLILESASTNQTSMYLCASSPGGPKTEAFFGQGTRLTVV.

This clonotype was detected many times. The V gene is TRBV6-2 or TRBV6-3, the J gene TRBJ2-3; D is unclear. The CDR3 length is 12 residues. Deletions cut 5 bases from V and 6 bases from J, with 9 bases between. The V gene's germline CDR1 is MNHEY and CDR2 SVGEGT. The CDR3 region is CASSPDGDTQYF. The CDR3 DNA reads TGTGCCAGCAGTCCGGACGGGGATACGCAGTATTTT.

This chain links TRBV20-1 with TRBJ1-6, with a weak D call TRBD1 (5 bases). This CDR3 region has 16 residues. Germline V gives CDR1 DFQATT, CDR2 SNEGSKA (reference sequence). The V and J ends lost 0 bases and 13 bases respectively, with 22 bases between them. CDR3 region: CSARDEGRVGSWPLHF. DNA of the CDR3: TGCAGTGCTAGAGATGAAGGCAGGGTGGGCAGTTGGCCCCTCCACTTT.

The rearrangement links TRBV20-1 to TRBJ1-6, with D tentatively TRBD1 (5 bases). Looked up from germline, CDR1 is DFQATT and CDR2 is SNEGSKA (reference sequence). The CDR3 sequence is 13 residues long. Trimming removed 1 base at V and 9 bases at J, with 10 bases between. CDR3 loop: CSARVPGGSPLHF. CDR3 nucleotides: TGCAGTGCTAGAGTACCCGGGGGTTCACCCCTCCACTTT.

This clonotype was recorded at least ten times. The chain employs TRBV7-2 and TRBJ1-1, with D possibly matching TRBD1 (5 bases). Germline CDR1 SGHTA, CDR2 FQGNSA. This CDR3 contains 16 residues. V gave up 0 bases and J gave up 4 bases, with 15 bases separating them. CDR3 loop: CASSLAAGLGTTEAFF. DNA for the CDR3: TGTGCCAGCAGCTTAGCGGCAGGGCTGGGGACCACTGAAGCTTTCTTT.

About this clonotype: An end of the junction differs from the germline gene, which may be a read error. J is TRBJ2-1 and V is TRBV7-2, with D hard to call. CDR3 size: 16 residues. CDR1 SGHTA and CDR2 FQGNSA come from the germline V gene. The CDR3 DNA is TGTGCCAGCAGCTTAGCTGCGTGGAGCTCCTACAATGAGCCGTTCTTC. Translating gives CASSLAAWSSYNEPFF.

This clonotype came up a few times. The V call is TRBV4-1, the J call TRBJ2-2; D uncertain. The CDR3 contains 14 residues. Germline assignment: CDR1 MGHRA and CDR2 YSYEKL. Trimming cost V 0 bases and J 0 bases, with 2 bases left between them. CDR3 sequence (DNA): TGCGCCAGCAGCCAAGATCCGAACACCGGGGAGCTGTTTTTT. Translation: CASSQDPNTGELFF.

This clonotype occurred a few times. The chain couples TRBV29-1 to TRBJ2-7; D is undetermined. This CDR3 comprises 11 residues. The germline V gene encodes CDR1 SQVTM and CDR2 ANQGSEA. Deletions cut 4 bases from V and 3 bases from J, with 7 bases between. In nucleotides, the CDR3 is TGCAGCGTTGTTCGCGGCTACGAGCAGTACTTC. Translated: CSVVRGYEQYF.

The chain has TRBV5-4 and TRBJ2-2; D possibly corresponds to TRBD1 (5 bases). The CDR3 is made up of 14 amino acids. Germline V lookup: CDR1 SGHNT, CDR2 YYREEE (reference sequence). V was clipped by 4 bases and J by 1 base, with 8 bases between them. The CDR3 sequence is CASSNGQNTGELFF. CDR3 sequence (DNA): TGTGCCAGCAGCAACGGACAGAACACCGGGGAGCTGTTTTTT.

The rearrangement joins TRBV12-3 or TRBV12-4 to TRBJ1-5, with D hard to call. The ends were cut back, 2 bases at V and 7 bases at J, with 9 bases in the middle. The CDR3 contains 13 residues. CDR3 nucleotides: TGTGCCAGCAGTTTAAAGGGCGGGCAGCCCCAGCATTTT. It codes for CASSLKGGQPQHF.

The J gene is TRBJ2-1, the V gene TRBV20-1; TRBD2 is a possible D gene (6 bases). In germline, CDR1 is DFQATT, CDR2 SNEGSKA (reference sequence). Trimming removed 1 base at V and 5 bases at J, with 15 bases between. This CDR3 region has 15 residues. Here the CDR3 reads CSARVLGLSNNEQFF. CDR3 DNA sequence: TGCAGTGCTAGAGTATTAGGACTATCCAACAATGAGCAGTTCTTC.

This clonotype was found many times. The CDR3 loop reads CASSATWWELNTEAFF. Here the CDR3 DNA reads TGTGCCAGCAGCGCAACATGGTGGGAATTGAACACTGAAGCTTTCTTT. J is TRBJ1-1 and V is TRBV7-2; D ambiguous. V was pared by 5 bases and J by 0 bases, with 16 bases between. The CDR3 has 16 residues. Germline V gene data show CDR1 as SGHTA and CDR2 as FQGNSA.

V and J are TRBV7-2 and TRBJ2-2; D possibly uses TRBD1 or TRBD2 (5 bases each). The CDR3 sequence is 20 residues long. Germline CDR1 reads SGHTA; CDR2 reads FQGNSA. Trimming took off 4 bases at V and 3 bases at J, with 27 bases between the two ends. This chain's CDR3 is CASSSTQRGLAEIYTGELFF. DNA of the CDR3: TGTGCCAGCAGCTCCACCCAGAGGGGTCTAGCCGAAATTTACACCGGGGAGCTGTTTTTT.